The count of the clone carrying this T cell receptor (beta chain) is one. Its target is unknown. There were only Caucasian adults among the donors, and all lived in Nashville, Tennessee. Both subsets, CD45RA+ naive and CD45RA-negative memory, were split from the CD4+ cells. The sample originates from a study of shared clonotypes between healthy human individuals. The CDR3 is 12 amino acids. The germline V gene has CDR1 SGHDN and CDR2 FVKESK. Trimming took 4 bases from V and 10 from J, leaving 11 bases between them. Whole-study findings and limits: Generation probabilities of non-shared clonotypes were lower (relative to those shared by all four donors).

Generated by immunoSEQ multiplex PCR, the TCRdb table keeps only in-frame clones and is missing some. The sample lists some 2.3 million clones, 90% to 95% seen once, with 0.39% in the top ten. This receptor was identified in a man in his late teens or twenties in good health. Some clones in this sample may be carry-over from other donors' samples. The V gene is TRBV14, the J gene TRBJ2-1, with D possibly matching TRBD2 (6 bases). The material sequenced was naive CD4+ T cells from PBMCs. As to subset: CD45RA+ positively selected. The CDR3 sequence: CASSLIGLEQFF. The CDR3 nucleotides are TGTGCCAGCAGCCTGATTGGACTAGAGCAGTTCTTC.